The sequence of this T cell receptor (beta chain) was determined in a study of blood T cells in healthy people across ages. Primed by a sample-barcoded 5' primer and a J-beta primer mix, a second PCR proceeded for roughly 7 to 12 cycles. Carrying 12 random nucleotides, a template-switch adaptor labeled each individual cDNA molecule. TCRdb recomputed calls from the 5' RACE reads with MiXCR, one row per CDR3 protein. The table shows fewer than 900,000 distinct CDR3 sequences, with about 40% occurring only once. The study, taken as a whole, reports: More naive CD4+ cells and higher diversity marked long-lived donors relative to aged donors. With naive T cell percentage, TCR beta diversity showed a strong correlation.

A word on this clonotype: No antigen is known for it.

Germline loops: CDR1 DFQATT, CDR2 SNEGSKA (reference sequence). The CDR3 runs to 15 residues. Between the trimmed V and J ends, which lost 0 bases and 3 bases, there was a span of 15 bases. This sequence was found in an older woman in good health. Material: blood. This chain connects TRBV20-1 to TRBJ2-7, with a possible D match to TRBD1 (5 bases). The CDR3 bases are TGCAGTGCTAGAGAGCCCAGGGATGCTAGCTACGAGCAGTACTTC. This sequence encodes CSAREPRDASYEQYF.